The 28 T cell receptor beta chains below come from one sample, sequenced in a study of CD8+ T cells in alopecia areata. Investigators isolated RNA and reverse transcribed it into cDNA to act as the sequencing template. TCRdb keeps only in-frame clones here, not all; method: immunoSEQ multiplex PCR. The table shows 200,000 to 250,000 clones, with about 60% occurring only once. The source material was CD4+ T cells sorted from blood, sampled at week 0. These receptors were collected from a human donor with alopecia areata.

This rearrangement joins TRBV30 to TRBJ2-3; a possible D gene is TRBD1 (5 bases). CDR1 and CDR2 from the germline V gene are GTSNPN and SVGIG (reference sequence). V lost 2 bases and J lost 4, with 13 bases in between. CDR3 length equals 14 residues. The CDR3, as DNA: TGTGCCTGGAGTTCTGGGGCGAGGCCAGATACGCAGTATTTT. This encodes CAWSSGARPDTQYF.

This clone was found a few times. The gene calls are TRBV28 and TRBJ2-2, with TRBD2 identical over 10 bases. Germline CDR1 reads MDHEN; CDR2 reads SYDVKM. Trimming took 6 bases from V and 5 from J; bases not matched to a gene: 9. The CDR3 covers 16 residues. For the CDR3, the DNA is TGTGCCAGCAGCTACAGCGGGAGGGCCCGGACCGGGGAGCTGTTTTTT. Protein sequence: CASSYSGRARTGELFF. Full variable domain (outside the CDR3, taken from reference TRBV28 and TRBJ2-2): DVKVTQSSRYLVKRTGEKVFLECVQDMDHENMFWYRQDPGLGLRLIYFSYDVKMKEKGDIPEGYSVSREKKERFSLILESASTNQTSMYLCASSYSGRARTGELFFGEGSRLTVL.

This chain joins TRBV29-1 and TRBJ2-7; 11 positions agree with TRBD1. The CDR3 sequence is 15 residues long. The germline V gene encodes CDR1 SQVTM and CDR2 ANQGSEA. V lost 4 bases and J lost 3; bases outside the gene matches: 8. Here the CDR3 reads CSVVPPDRGLYEQYF. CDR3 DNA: TGCAGCGTTGTCCCCCCGGACAGGGGGCTCTACGAGCAGTACTTC.

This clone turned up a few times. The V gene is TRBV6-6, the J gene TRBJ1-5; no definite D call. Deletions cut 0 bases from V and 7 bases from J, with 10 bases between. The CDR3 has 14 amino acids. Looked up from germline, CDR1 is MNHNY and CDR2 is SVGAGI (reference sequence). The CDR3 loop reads CASSYSNAGQPQHF. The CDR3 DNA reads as TGTGCCAGCAGTTACTCGAATGCGGGACAGCCCCAGCATTTT.

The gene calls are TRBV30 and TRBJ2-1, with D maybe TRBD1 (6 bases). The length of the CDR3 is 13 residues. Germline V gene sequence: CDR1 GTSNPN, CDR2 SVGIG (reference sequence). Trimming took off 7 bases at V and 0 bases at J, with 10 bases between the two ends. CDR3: CASDRSSYNEQFF. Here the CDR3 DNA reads TGTGCCTCCGACAGGAGCTCCTACAATGAGCAGTTCTTC.

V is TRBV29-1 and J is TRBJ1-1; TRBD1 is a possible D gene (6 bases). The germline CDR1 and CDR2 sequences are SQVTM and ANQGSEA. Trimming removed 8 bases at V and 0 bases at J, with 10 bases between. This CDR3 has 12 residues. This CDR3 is CSTGQMNTEAFF. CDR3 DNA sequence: TGCAGCACCGGACAGATGAACACTGAAGCTTTCTTT.

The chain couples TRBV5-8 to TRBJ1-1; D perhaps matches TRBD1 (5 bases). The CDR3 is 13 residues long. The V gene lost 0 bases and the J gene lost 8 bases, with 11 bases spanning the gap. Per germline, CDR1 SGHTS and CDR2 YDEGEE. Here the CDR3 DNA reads TGTGCCAGCAGCTTGGCCGGGGCCGCCGAAGCTTTCTTT. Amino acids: CASSLAGAAEAFF.

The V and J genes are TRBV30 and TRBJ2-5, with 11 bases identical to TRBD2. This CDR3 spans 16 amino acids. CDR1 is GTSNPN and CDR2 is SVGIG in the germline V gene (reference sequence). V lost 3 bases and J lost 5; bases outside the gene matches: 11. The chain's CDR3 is CAWSGTSGFFRETQYF. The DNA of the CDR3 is TGTGCCTGGAGCGGGACTAGCGGATTTTTCCGGGAGACCCAGTACTTC. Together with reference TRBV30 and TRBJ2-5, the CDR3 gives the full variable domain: SQTIHQWPATLVQPVGSPLSLECTVEGTSNPNLYWYRQAAGRGLQLLFYSVGIGQISSEVPQNLSASRPQDRQFILSSKKLLLSDSGFYLCAWSGTSGFFRETQYFGPGTRLLVL.

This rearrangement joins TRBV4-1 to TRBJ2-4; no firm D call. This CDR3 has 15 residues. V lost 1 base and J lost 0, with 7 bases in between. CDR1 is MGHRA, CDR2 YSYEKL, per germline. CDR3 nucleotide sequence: TGCGCCAGCAGCCAAGGGTACCAAGCCAAAAACATTCAGTACTTC. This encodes CASSQGYQAKNIQYF.

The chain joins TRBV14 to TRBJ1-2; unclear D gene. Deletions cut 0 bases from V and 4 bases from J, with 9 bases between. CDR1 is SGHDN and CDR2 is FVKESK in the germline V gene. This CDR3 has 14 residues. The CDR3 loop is CASSQDITLYGYTF. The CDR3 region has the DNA TGTGCCAGCAGCCAAGATATCACCCTCTATGGCTACACCTTC.

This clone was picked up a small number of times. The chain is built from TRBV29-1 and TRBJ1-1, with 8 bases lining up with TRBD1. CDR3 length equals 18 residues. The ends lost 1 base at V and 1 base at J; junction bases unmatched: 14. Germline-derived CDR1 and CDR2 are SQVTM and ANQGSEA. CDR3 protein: CSVEAPTGDGEWNTEAFF. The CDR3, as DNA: TGCAGCGTTGAAGCGCCGACAGGGGATGGAGAGTGGAACACTGAAGCTTTCTTT.

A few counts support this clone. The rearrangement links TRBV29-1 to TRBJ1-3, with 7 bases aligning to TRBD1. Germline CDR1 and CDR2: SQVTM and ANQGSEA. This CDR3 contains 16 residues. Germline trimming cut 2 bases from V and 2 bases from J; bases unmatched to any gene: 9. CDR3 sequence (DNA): TGCAGCGTTGAATTGGGGACAGCCTCGACTGGAAACACCATATATTTT. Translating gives CSVELGTASTGNTIYF.

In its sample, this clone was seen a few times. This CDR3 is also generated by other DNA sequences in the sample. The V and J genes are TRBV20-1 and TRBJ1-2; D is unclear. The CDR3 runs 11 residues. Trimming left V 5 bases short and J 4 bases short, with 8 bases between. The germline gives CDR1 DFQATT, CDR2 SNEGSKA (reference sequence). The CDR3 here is CSASGSYGYTF. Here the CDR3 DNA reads TGCAGTGCTTCAGGATCCTATGGCTACACCTTC.

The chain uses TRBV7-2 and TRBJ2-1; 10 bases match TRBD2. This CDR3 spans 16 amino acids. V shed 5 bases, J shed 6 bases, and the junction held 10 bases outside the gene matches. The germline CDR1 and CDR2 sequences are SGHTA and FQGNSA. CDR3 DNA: TGTGCCAGCAGCCTTAGGACTAGCGGAGGGGGCAATGAGCAGTTCTTC. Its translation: CASSLRTSGGGNEQFF.

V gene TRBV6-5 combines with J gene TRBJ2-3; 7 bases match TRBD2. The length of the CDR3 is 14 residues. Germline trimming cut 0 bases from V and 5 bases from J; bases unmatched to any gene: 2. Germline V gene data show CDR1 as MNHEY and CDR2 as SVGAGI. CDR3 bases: TGTGCCAGCAGTTACTCACGGGGGGAAGATACGCAGTATTTT. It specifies CASSYSRGEDTQYF.

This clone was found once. CDR3 coding DNA: TGCAGCGACCGGGACAGGGGATTAACTATGGCGTGGACCTTC. This sequence encodes CSDRDRGLTMAWTF. The chain uses TRBV29-1 and TRBJ1-2, with TRBD1 matching 10 bases. Germline V gene sequence: CDR1 SQVTM, CDR2 ANQGSEA. Unmatched junction bases numbered 19, after V lost 7 bases and J lost 14 bases. This CDR3 is built from 14 residues.

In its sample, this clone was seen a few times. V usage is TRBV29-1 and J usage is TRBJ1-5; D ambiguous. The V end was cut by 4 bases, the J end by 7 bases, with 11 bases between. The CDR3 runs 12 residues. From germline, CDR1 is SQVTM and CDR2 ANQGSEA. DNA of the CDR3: TGCAGCGTTGCGGCAGAAGGGCAGCCCCAGCATTTT. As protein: CSVAAEGQPQHF.

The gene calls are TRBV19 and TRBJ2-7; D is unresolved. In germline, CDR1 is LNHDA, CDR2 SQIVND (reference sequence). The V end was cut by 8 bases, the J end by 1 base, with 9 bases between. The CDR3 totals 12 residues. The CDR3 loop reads CASGGRSYEQYF. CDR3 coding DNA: TGTGCCAGTGGCGGCAGATCCTACGAGCAGTACTTC. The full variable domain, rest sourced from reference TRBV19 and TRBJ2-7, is DGGITQSPKYLFRKEGQNVTLSCEQNLNHDAMYWYRQDPGQGLRLIYYSQIVNDFQKGDIAEGYSVSREKKESFPLTVTSAQKNPTAFYLCASGGRSYEQYFGPGTRLTVT.

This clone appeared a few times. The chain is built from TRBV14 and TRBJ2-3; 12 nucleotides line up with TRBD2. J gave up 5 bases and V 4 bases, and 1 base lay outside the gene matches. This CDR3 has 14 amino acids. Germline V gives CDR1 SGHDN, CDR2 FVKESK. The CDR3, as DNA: TGTGCCAGCAGCCCGACTAGCGGGGGAGATACGCAGTATTTT. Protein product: CASSPTSGGDTQYF. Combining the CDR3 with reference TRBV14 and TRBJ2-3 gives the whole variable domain EAGVTQFPSHSVIEKGQTVTLRCDPISGHDNLYWYRRVMGKEIKFLLHFVKESKQDESGMPNNRFLAERTGGTYSTLKVQPAELEDSGVYFCASSPTSGGDTQYFGPGTRLTVL.

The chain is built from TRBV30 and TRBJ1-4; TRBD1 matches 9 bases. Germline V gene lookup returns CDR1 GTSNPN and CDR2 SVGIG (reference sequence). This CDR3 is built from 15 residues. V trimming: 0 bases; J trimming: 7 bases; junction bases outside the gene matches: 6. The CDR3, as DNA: TGTGCCTGGAGTGTTCCCGGGACAGGGTTTGAAAAACTGTTTTTT. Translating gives CAWSVPGTGFEKLFF.

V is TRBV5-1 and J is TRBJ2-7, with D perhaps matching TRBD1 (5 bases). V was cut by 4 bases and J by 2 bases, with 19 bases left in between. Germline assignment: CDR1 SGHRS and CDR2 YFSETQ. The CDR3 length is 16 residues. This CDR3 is CASSPRQYPPTYEQYF. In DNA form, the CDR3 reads TGCGCCAGCAGCCCCAGACAGTACCCACCGACCTACGAGCAGTACTTC.

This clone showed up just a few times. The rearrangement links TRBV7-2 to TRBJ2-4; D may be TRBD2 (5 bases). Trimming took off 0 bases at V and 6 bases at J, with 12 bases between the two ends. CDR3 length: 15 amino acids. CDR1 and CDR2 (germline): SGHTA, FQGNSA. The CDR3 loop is CASSLAVARLNIQYF. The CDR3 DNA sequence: TGTGCCAGCAGCTTAGCTGTAGCGCGCCTAAACATTCAGTACTTC.

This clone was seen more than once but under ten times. CDR3 loop: CASSPGGSHEKLFF. The DNA of the CDR3 is TGTGCCAGCAGCCCCGGGGGTTCCCATGAAAAACTGTTTTTT. This chain connects TRBV6-5 to TRBJ1-4; D perhaps matches TRBD1 (5 bases). The germline V and J ends were trimmed by 6 bases and 6 bases, with 14 bases remaining between them. CDR1 is MNHEY and CDR2 is SVGAGI in the germline V gene. The CDR3 sequence is 14 residues long.

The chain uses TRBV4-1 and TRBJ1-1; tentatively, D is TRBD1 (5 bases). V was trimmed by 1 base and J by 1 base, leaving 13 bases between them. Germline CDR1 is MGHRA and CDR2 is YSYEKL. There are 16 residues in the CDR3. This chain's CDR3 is CASSQVGQGKNTEAFF. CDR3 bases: TGCGCCAGCAGCCAAGTCGGGCAGGGAAAGAACACTGAAGCTTTCTTT.

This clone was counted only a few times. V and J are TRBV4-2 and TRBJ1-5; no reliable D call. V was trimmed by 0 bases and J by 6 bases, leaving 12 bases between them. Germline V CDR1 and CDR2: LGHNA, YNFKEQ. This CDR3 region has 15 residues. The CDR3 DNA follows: TGTGCCAGCAGCCAAGATGGTAACAGCGGTCAGCCCCAGCATTTT. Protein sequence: CASSQDGNSGQPQHF.

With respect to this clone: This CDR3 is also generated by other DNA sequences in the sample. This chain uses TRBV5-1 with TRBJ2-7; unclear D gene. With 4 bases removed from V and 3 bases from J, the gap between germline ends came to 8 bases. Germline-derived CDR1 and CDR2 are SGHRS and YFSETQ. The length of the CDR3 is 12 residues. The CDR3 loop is CASSLDGYEQYF. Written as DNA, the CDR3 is TGCGCCAGCAGCCTGGACGGCTACGAGCAGTACTTC.

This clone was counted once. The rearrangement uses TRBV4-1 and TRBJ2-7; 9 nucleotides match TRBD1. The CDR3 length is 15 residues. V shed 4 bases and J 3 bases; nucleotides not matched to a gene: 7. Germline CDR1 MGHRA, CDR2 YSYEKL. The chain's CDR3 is CASSPTGTGLYEQYF. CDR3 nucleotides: TGCGCCAGCAGCCCAACCGGGACAGGGCTCTACGAGCAGTACTTC.

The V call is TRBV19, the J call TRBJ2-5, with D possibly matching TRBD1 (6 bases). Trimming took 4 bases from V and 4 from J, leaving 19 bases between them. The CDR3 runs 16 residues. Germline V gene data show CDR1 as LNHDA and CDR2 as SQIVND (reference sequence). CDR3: CASSTGQLTGRETQYF. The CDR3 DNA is TGTGCCAGTAGTACCGGACAGCTAACGGGGCGAGAGACCCAGTACTTC.